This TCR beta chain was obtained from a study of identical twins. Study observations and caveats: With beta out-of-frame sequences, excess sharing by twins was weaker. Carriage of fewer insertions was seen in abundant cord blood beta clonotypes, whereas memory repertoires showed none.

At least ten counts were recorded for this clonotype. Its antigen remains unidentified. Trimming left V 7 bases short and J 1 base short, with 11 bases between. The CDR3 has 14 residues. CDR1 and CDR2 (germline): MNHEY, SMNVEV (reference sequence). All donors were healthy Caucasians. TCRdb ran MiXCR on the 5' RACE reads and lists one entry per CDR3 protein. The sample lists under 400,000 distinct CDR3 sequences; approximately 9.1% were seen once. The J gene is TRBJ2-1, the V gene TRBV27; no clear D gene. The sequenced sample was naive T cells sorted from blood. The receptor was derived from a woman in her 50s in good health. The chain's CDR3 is CASKTDGSYNEQFF. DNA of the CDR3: TGTGCCAGCAAGACGGACGGTTCCTACAATGAGCAGTTCTTC.